The next 13 T cell receptor beta chains were all read from a single sample in a study of blood T cell repertoires in COVID-19. Using immunoSEQ multiplex PCR, the repertoire was profiled, and TCRdb retains in-frame clones only, with some absent. The table lists roughly 69,000 clones, roughly nine tenths of them singletons, with 3.5% to 5% in the top ten. The sample taken for sequencing was peripheral blood. Every receptor here comes from a man in his fifties with active COVID-19.

This clone was counted a few times. The same CDR3 can be traced to other DNA sequences in this sample. The gene calls are TRBV20-1 and TRBJ1-5; D is uncertain. This CDR3 is 10 amino acids long. CDR1 and CDR2 (germline): DFQATT, SNEGSKA (reference sequence). Trimming pared 5 bases from V and 7 bases from J, leaving 6 bases between. Here the CDR3 reads CSAGEQPQHF. DNA of the CDR3: TGCAGTGCTGGGGAGCAGCCCCAGCATTTT.

In DNA form, the CDR3 reads TGCGCCAGCAGCTCTACAGGGGATCGGGCTGAAGCTTTCTTT. This codes for CASSSTGDRAEAFF. The gene calls are TRBV5-1 and TRBJ1-1; TRBD1 agrees at 7 bases. V was clipped by 3 bases and J by 6 bases; unmatched bases: 8. The CDR3 consists of 14 residues. Germline values: CDR1 SGHRS, CDR2 YFSETQ. The whole variable domain, filled in from reference TRBV5-1 and TRBJ1-1, reads KAGVTQTPRYLIKTRGQQVTLSCSPISGHRSVSWYQQTPGQGLQFLFEYFSETQRNKGNFPGRFSGRQFSNSRSEMNVSTLELGDSALYLCASSSTGDRAEAFFGQGTRLTVV.

This chain connects TRBV19 to TRBJ1-2; D perhaps matches TRBD1 (5 bases). Trimming stripped 1 base from V and 2 bases from J, with 11 bases between. The CDR3 consists of 15 residues. The germline gives CDR1 LNHDA, CDR2 SQIVND (reference sequence). The CDR3 protein is CASSIGEGANYGYTF. The CDR3 DNA sequence: TGTGCCAGTAGTATAGGAGAAGGGGCGAACTATGGCTACACCTTC.

This chain links TRBV2 with TRBJ2-2, with 9 bases aligning to TRBD2. This CDR3 comprises 11 residues. Germline CDR1 SNHLY, CDR2 FYNNEI. The trim removed 9 bases at V and 8 bases at J, leaving 1 base unmatched. The CDR3 loop reads CASLAGGELFF. The CDR3 DNA follows: TGTGCCAGTCTAGCGGGAGGGGAGCTGTTTTTT.

The chain is built from TRBV5-5 and TRBJ2-7, with D possibly matching TRBD1 (7 bases). V was pared by 2 bases and J by 7 bases, with 16 bases between. There are 14 residues in the CDR3. Germline CDR1 reads SGHKS; CDR2 reads YYEKEE (reference sequence). The CDR3 is CASSFGRGDLEQYF. CDR3 nucleotides: TGTGCCAGCAGCTTTGGCAGGGGGGATTTGGAGCAGTACTTC.

The chain carries TRBV7-3 and TRBJ2-2, with D perhaps matching TRBD1 (6 bases). Trimming left V 3 bases short and J 5 bases short, with 10 bases between. CDR1 SGHTA and CDR2 FQGTGA come from the germline V gene. This CDR3 spans 14 amino acids. The CDR3: CASSLGTMTGELFF. As DNA, the CDR3 is TGTGCCAGCAGCTTGGGGACAATGACCGGGGAGCTGTTTTTT.

The chain links TRBV29-1 to TRBJ1-2, with a weak D call TRBD1 (5 bases). Looked up from germline, CDR1 is SQVTM and CDR2 is ANQGSEA. This CDR3 is built from 13 residues. Trimming stripped 7 bases from V and 1 base from J, with 13 bases between. The DNA for the CDR3 is TGCAGCGCTCTGACAGCCGATAACTATGGCTACACCTTC. Amino acids: CSALTADNYGYTF. The full variable domain, completed using reference TRBV29-1 and TRBJ1-2, is SAVISQKPSRDICQRGTSLTIQCQVDSQVTMMFWYRQQPGQSLTLIATANQGSEATYESGFVIDKFPISRPNLTFSTLTVSNMSPEDSSIYLCSALTADNYGYTFGSGTRLTVV.

The chain joins TRBV9 to TRBJ2-5; D is uncertain. From germline, CDR1 is SGDLS and CDR2 YYNGEE. The CDR3 is 14 residues long. V lost 0 bases to trimming and J lost 2 bases, with 8 bases between them. CDR3 nucleotides: TGTGCCAGCAGCGTAGCAGTACATCAAGAGACCCAGTACTTC. The encoded protein is CASSVAVHQETQYF.

J is TRBJ2-7 and V is TRBV4-1; a weak D match, TRBD1 (5 bases). The CDR3 contains 14 residues. The V gene lost 4 bases and the J gene lost 3 bases, with 13 bases spanning the gap. Per the germline V gene, CDR1 is MGHRA and CDR2 is YSYEKL. CDR3 nucleotide sequence: TGCGCCAGCAGCCCCCGCCAGGGTCTCTACGAGCAGTACTTC. Protein: CASSPRQGLYEQYF.

This clone was seen more than once but under ten times. The rearrangement links TRBV19 to TRBJ2-2; maybe TRBD2 (6 bases). Trimming shortened V by 6 bases and J by 8 bases, and 19 bases separated the two germline ends. The CDR3 runs 15 residues. Germline CDR1 is LNHDA and CDR2 is SQIVND (reference sequence). CDR3 region: CASSPRMAGSGELFF. In DNA, the CDR3 is TGTGCCAGTAGCCCACGAATGGCGGGATCTGGGGAGCTGTTTTTT.

J is TRBJ2-7 and V is TRBV11-3, with a tentative D call TRBD2 (5 bases). This CDR3 has 15 residues. Between the trimmed V and J ends, which lost 3 bases and 7 bases, there was a span of 19 bases. Per germline, CDR1 SGHNT and CDR2 YENEEA. CDR3 in amino acids: CASSLAGETAGEQYF. The CDR3 coding sequence is TGTGCCAGCAGCTTGGCGGGCGAGACGGCGGGTGAGCAGTACTTC.

The rearrangement links TRBV27 to TRBJ2-1; tentatively, D is TRBD2 (6 bases). The ends were cut back, 0 bases at V and 3 bases at J, with 9 bases in the middle. Per germline, CDR1 MNHEY and CDR2 SMNVEV (reference sequence). This CDR3 is 15 amino acids long. The CDR3 coding sequence is TGTGCCAGCAGTTTATCTAGCGGAAACTACAATGAGCAGTTCTTC. Its protein product is CASSLSSGNYNEQFF.

The rearrangement joins TRBV6-1 to TRBJ2-5; TRBD1 aligns across 11 bases. The CDR3 is 16 residues long. The J segment lost 5 bases and the V segment lost 2 bases, leaving 7 bases of the junction unmatched. The germline gives CDR1 MNHNS, CDR2 SASEGT. The DNA of the CDR3 is TGTGCCAGCAGTGAATATAGGACAGGGGGCCGGGAGACCCAGTACTTC. Protein: CASSEYRTGGRETQYF.